A selection of T cell receptor beta chains follows, all from one sample in a study of human T cells and chemical hapten exposure. TCRdb reprocessed the RACE reads via MiXCR and lists one record per CDR3 protein. The sample consists of about 160,000 distinct CDR3 sequences, around 30% of them appearing once. The material sequenced was whole blood, taken in connection with sensitization to the hapten diphenylcyclopropenone (DPC). The receptors derive from a woman younger than 30 with alopecia areata. Some clones in this sample may be carry-over from other donors' samples. The conserved cysteine and the conserved F or W are not part of the CDR3 here.

TRBV2	TRBJ2-2	ASSEVKAGGPGELF
TRBV29-1	TRBJ1-4	SVGTGSNEKLF
TRBV28	TRBJ2-7	ASNSGSDEQY
TRBV29-1	TRBJ2-5	SVEWGLETQY
TRBV10-3	TRBJ2-7	AISDPGGSYEQY
TRBV7-2	TRBJ2-4	ASSGHGIQY
TRBV19	TRBJ2-5	ASSTPRQGIVEETQY
TRBV7-3	TRBJ2-2	ASSLAGDNTGELF
TRBV18	TRBJ2-2	ASSPNLETTNTGELF
TRBV7-2	TRBJ2-1	ASSPQAGVGNEQF
TRBV9	TRBJ2-5	ASSVVAGGRETQY
TRBV12-3/TRBV12-4	TRBJ1-6	ASSLGASSYNSPLH
TRBV30	TRBJ1-1	AWKEVGAF
TRBV29-1	TRBJ1-5	SVRTGEFSNQPQH
TRBV30	TRBJ2-7	AWSVLGPQY
TRBV7-3	TRBJ2-3	ASSLTGTFPSTDTQY
TRBV20-1	TRBJ2-7	SARGRAAYEQY
TRBV12-3/TRBV12-4	TRBJ1-5	ASSLLLGSQPQH
TRBV28	TRBJ1-2	ATFALYGYT
TRBV24-1	TRBJ2-5	ATRRDGPGETQY
TRBV7-2	TRBJ1-2	ASSLDGSYGYT
TRBV29-1	TRBJ2-7	SVESGHEQY
TRBV10-2	TRBJ2-1	ASSVGGVAGASYNEQF
TRBV20-1	TRBJ2-5	SASTGQVLETQY
TRBV14	TRBJ2-7	ASSQDPRGEQY
TRBV11-2	TRBJ2-2	ASRRPGQNTGELF
TRBV12-3/TRBV12-4	TRBJ2-7	ASSPGPKGEQY
TRBV27	TRBJ1-2	ASSLAPTAGGGYT
TRBV27	TRBJ1-2	ASSVGTSHNYGYT
TRBV6-6	TRBJ2-1	ASTLDNFYNEQF
TRBV4-3	TRBJ2-1	ASSQVYGEAYNEQF
TRBV9	TRBJ2-7	ASSVATGYEQY
TRBV7-3	TRBJ2-1	ASSPQAGRGGTEQF
TRBV5-1	TRBJ2-1	ASSWGVAYNEQF
TRBV15	TRBJ2-5	ATSRNPLTGETQH
TRBV6-2/TRBV6-3	TRBJ1-6	ASNAGGLYNSPLH
TRBV9	TRBJ2-1	ASSTQGGGLGEQF
TRBV27	TRBJ2-7	ASSLGGQFPEQY
TRBV20-1	TRBJ2-7	SAKKGAGYEQY
TRBV5-1	TRBJ2-7	ASSLGGQSYEQY
TRBV7-2	TRBJ2-1	ASSTGTYNEQF
TRBV13	TRBJ1-1	ASSPNEVPEAF
TRBV7-2	TRBJ2-1	ASSLGPEAYNEQF